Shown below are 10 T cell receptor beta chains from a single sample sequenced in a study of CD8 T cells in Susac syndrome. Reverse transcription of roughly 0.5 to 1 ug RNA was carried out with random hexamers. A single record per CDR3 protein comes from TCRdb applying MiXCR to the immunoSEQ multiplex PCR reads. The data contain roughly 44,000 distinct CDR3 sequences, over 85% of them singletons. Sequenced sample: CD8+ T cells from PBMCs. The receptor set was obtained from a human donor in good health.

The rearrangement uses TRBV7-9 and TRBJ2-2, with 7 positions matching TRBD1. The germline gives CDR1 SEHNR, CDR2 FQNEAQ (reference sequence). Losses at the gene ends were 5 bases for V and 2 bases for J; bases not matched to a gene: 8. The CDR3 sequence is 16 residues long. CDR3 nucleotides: TGTGCCAGCAGCGCATCCGGGACAGATAACACCGGGGAGCTGTTTTTT. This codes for CASSASGTDNTGELFF.

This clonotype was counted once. In nucleotides, the CDR3 is TGTGCCAGCAGCACGGGTGGCGGGAGTCGAAATGAGCAGTTCTTC. As protein: CASSTGGGSRNEQFF. The V gene is TRBV9, the J gene TRBJ2-1, with 7 nucleotides matching TRBD2. Germline V lookup: CDR1 SGDLS, CDR2 YYNGEE. The CDR3 is 15 residues long. J was trimmed by 7 bases and V by 4 bases; bases with no gene match: 11.

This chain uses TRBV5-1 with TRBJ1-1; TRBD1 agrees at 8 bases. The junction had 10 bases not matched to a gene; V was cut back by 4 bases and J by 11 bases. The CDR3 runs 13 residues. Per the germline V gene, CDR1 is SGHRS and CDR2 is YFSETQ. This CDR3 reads CASSQGTGSVAFF. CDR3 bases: TGCGCCAGCAGCCAAGGGACAGGCTCCGTCGCTTTCTTT. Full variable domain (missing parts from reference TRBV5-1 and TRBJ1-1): KAGVTQTPRYLIKTRGQQVTLSCSPISGHRSVSWYQQTPGQGLQFLFEYFSETQRNKGNFPGRFSGRQFSNSRSEMNVSTLELGDSALYLCASSQGTGSVAFFGQGTRLTVV.

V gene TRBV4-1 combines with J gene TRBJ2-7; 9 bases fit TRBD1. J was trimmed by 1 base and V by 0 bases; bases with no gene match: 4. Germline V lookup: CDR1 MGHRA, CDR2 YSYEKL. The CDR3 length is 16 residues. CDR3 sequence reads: CASSQDLGTGSYEQYF. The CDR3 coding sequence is TGCGCCAGCAGCCAAGATCTTGGGACAGGGTCCTACGAGCAGTACTTC.

The CDR3 sequence is CASRPDRKIGYTF. CDR3 coding DNA: TGTGCCAGCAGACCAGACAGGAAAATAGGCTACACCTTC. V and J are TRBV7-9 and TRBJ1-2, with D maybe TRBD1 (6 bases). V lost 6 bases to trimming and J lost 8 bases, with 16 bases between them. The V gene's germline CDR1 is SEHNR and CDR2 FQNEAQ (reference sequence). The CDR3 spans 13 residues.

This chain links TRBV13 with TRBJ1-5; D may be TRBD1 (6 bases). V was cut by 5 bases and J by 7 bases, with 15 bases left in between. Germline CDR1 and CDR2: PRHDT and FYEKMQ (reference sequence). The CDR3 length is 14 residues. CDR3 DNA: TGTGCCAGCAGCCGAAGGACAGCCGGCCAGCCCCAGCATTTT. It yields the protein CASSRRTAGQPQHF. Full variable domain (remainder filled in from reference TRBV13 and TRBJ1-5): AAGVIQSPRHLIKEKRETATLKCYPIPRHDTVYWYQQGPGQDPQFLISFYEKMQSDKGSIPDRFSAQQFSDYHSELNMSSLELGDSALYFCASSRRTAGQPQHFGDGTRLSIL.

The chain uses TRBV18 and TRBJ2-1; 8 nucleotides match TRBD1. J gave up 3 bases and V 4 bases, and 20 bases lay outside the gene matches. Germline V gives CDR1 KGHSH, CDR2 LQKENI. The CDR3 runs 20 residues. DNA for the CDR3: TGTGCCAGCTCACTCTCCGGGACAGGAACCAGGGGGACGTTCTACAATGAGCAGTTCTTC. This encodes CASSLSGTGTRGTFYNEQFF. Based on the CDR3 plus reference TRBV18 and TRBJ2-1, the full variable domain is NAGVMQNPRHLVRRRGQEARLRCSPMKGHSHVYWYRQLPEEGLKFMVYLQKENIIDESGMPKERFSAEFPKEGPSILRIQQVVRGDSAAYFCASSLSGTGTRGTFYNEQFFGPGTRLTVL.

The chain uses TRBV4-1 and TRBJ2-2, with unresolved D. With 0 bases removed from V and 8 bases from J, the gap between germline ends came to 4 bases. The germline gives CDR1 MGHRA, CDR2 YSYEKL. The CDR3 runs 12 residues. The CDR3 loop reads CASSQDIGELFF. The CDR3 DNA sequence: TGCGCCAGCAGCCAAGATATAGGGGAGCTGTTTTTT.

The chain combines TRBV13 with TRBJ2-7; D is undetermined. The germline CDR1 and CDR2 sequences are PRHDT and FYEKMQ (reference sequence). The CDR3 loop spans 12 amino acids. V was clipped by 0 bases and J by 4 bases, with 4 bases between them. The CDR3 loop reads CASSLGQYEQYF. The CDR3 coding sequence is TGTGCCAGCAGCTTAGGCCAATACGAGCAGTACTTC.

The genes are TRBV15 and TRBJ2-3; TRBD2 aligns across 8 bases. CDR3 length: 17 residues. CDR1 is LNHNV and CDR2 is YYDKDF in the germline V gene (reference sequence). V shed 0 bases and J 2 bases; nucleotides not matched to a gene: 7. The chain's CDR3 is CATSRDREAGVTDTQYF. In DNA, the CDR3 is TGTGCCACCAGCAGAGATCGGGAAGCGGGAGTCACAGATACGCAGTATTTT. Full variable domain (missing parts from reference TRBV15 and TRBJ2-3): DAMVIQNPRYQVTQFGKPVTLSCSQTLNHNVMYWYQQKSSQAPKLLFHYYDKDFNNEADTPDNFQSRRPNTSFCFLDIRSPGLGDTAMYLCATSRDREAGVTDTQYFGPGTRLTVL.